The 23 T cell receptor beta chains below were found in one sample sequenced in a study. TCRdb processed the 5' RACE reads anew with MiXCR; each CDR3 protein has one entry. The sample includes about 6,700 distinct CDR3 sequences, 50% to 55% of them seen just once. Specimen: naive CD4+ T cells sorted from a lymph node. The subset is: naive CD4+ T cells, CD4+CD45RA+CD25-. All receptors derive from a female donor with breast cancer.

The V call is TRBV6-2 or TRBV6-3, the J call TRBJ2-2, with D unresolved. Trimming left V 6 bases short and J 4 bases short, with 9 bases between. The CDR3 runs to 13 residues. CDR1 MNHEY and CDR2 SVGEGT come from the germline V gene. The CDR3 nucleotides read TGTGCCAGCAGGCGGTCAGGCACCGGGGAGCTGTTTTTT. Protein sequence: CASRRSGTGELFF.

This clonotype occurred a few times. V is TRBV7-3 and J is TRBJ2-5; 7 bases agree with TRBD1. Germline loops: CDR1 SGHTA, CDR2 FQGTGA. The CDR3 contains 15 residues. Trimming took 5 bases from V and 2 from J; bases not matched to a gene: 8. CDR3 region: CASSRGRDRQETQYF. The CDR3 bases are TGTGCCAGCAGCCGAGGCCGGGACAGACAAGAGACCCAGTACTTC.

CDR3 residues: CASRMGLAGGLEQYF. CDR3 in DNA: TGTGCCAGCAGGATGGGACTAGCGGGAGGACTCGAGCAGTACTTC. This sequence joins TRBV6-5 and TRBJ2-7; 15 positions agree with TRBD2. This CDR3 spans 15 amino acids. Germline V CDR1 and CDR2: MNHEY, SVGAGI. With V trimmed by 6 bases and J by 6 bases, 6 bases remained unmatched.

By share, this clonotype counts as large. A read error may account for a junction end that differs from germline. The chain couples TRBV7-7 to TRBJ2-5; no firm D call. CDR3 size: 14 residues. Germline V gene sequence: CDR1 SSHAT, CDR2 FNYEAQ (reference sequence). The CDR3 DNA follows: TGTGCTAGCACCCCGGGTGGTTCGGCTGAGACCCAGTACTTC. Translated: CASTPGGSAETQYF.

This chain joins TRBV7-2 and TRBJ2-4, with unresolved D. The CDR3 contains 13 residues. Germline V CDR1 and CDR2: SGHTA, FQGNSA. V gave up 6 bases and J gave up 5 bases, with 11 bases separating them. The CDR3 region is CASRQPPENIQYF. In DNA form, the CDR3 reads TGTGCCAGCAGACAACCCCCGGAAAACATTCAGTACTTC.

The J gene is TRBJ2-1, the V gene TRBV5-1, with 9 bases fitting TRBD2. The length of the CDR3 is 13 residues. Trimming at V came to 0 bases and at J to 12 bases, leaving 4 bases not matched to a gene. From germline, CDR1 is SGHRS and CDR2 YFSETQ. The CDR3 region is CASSLEREAGQFF. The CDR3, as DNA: TGCGCCAGCAGCTTGGAGCGGGAGGCTGGGCAGTTCTTC. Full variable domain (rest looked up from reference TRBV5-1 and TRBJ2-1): KAGVTQTPRYLIKTRGQQVTLSCSPISGHRSVSWYQQTPGQGLQFLFEYFSETQRNKGNFPGRFSGRQFSNSRSEMNVSTLELGDSALYLCASSLEREAGQFFGPGTRLTVL.

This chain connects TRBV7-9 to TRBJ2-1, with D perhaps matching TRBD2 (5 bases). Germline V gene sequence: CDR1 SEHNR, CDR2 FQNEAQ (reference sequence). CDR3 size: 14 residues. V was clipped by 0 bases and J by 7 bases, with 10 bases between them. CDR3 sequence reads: CASSLAGARNEQFF. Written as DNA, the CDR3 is TGTGCCAGCAGCTTAGCGGGAGCGCGTAATGAGCAGTTCTTC.

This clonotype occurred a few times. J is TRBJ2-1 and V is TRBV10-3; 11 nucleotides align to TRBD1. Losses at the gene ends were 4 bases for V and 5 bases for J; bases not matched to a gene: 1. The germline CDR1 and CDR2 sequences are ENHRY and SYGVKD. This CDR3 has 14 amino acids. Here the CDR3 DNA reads TGTGCCATCAGTGGGGACAGGGGGGACAATGAGCAGTTCTTC. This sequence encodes CAISGDRGDNEQFF.

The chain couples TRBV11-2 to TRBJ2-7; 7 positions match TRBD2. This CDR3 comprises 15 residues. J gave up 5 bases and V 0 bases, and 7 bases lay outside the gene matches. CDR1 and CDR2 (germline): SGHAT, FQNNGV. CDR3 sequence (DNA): TGTGCCAGCAGCTTAGATTTGGGGACTATCGACGAGCAGTACTTC. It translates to CASSLDLGTIDEQYF.

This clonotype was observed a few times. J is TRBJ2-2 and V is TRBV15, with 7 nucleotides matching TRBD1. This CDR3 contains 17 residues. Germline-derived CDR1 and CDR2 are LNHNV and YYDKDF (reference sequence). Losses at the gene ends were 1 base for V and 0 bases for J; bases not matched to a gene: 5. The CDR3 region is CATSRVVGTANTGELFF. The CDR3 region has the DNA TGTGCCACCAGCAGAGTCGTGGGGACAGCGAACACCGGGGAGCTGTTTTTT.

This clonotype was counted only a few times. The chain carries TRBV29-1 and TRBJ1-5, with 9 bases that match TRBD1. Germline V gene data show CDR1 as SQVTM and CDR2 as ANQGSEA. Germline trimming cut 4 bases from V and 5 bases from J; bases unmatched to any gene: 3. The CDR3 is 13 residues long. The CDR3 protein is CSVGGTGHQPQHF. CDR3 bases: TGCAGCGTTGGAGGGACAGGGCATCAGCCCCAGCATTTT.

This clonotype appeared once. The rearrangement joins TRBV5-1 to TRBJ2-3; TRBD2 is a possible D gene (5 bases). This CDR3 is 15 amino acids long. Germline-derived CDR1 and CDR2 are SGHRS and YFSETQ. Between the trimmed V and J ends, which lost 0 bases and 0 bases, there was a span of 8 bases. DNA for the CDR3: TGCGCCAGCAGCTTGGAGCGGAGAAGCACAGATACGCAGTATTTT. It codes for CASSLERRSTDTQYF.

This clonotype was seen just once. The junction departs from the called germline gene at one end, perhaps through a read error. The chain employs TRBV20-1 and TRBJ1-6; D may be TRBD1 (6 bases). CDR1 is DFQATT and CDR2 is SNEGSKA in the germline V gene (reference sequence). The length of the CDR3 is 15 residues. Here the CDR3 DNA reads TGCAGTGCTAGAGGTGTGGACAGCTATAATTCGCCCCTCCACTTT. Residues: CSARGVDSYNSPLHF.

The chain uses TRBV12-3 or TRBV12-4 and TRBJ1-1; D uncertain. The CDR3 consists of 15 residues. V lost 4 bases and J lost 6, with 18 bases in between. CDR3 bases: TGTGCCAGCAGTTCGTCCCCTCGGGGTTACTCTGAAGCTTTCTTT. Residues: CASSSSPRGYSEAFF.

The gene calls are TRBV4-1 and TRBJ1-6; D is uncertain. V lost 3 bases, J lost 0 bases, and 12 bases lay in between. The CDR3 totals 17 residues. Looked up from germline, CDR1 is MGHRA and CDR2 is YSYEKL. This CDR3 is CASSQTPASSYNSPLHF. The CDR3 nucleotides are TGCGCCAGCAGCCAGACTCCGGCAAGCTCCTATAATTCACCCCTCCACTTT.

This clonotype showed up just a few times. CDR3 in amino acids: CSARGSTNTQYF. CDR3 DNA: TGCAGTGCTAGAGGGAGTACCAATACGCAGTATTTT. The V and J genes are TRBV20-1 and TRBJ2-3; D not resolved. CDR3 length equals 12 residues. The V end lost 1 base, the J end lost 7 bases, and 9 bases lay between the germline ends. The germline CDR1 and CDR2 sequences are DFQATT and SNEGSKA (reference sequence).

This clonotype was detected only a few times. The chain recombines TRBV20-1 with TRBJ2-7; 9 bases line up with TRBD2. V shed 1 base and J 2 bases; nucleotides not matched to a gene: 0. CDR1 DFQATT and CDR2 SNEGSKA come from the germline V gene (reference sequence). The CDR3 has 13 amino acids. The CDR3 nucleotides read TGCAGTGCTAGAGGGACTAGCGCCTACGAGCAGTACTTC. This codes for CSARGTSAYEQYF.

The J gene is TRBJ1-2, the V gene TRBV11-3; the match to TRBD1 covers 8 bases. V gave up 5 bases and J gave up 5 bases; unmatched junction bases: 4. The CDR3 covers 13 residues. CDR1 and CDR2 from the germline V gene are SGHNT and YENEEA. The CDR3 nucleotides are TGTGCCAGCAGCCCAGGGGGCGCGTATGGCTACACCTTC. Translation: CASSPGGAYGYTF.

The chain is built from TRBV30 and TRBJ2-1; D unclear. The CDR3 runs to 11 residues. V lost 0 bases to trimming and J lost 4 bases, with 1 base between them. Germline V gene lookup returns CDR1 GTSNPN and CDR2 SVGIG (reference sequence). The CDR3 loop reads CAWSVYNEQFF. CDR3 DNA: TGTGCCTGGAGTGTTTACAATGAGCAGTTCTTC.

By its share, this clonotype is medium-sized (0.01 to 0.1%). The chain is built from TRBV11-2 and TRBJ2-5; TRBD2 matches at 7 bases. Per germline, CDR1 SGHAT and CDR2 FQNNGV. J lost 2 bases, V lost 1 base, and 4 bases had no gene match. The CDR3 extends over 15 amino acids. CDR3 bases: TGTGCCAGCAGCTTAGCAGCGGGGTTACAAGAGACCCAGTACTTC. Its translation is CASSLAAGLQETQYF.

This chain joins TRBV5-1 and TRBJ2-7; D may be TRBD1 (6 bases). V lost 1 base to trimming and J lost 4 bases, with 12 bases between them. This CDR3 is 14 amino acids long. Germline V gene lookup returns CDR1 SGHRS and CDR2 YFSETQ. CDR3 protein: CASSLSQGKYEQYF. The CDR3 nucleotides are TGCGCCAGCAGCTTGTCCCAGGGGAAGTACGAGCAGTACTTC. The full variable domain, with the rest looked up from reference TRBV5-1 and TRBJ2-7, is KAGVTQTPRYLIKTRGQQVTLSCSPISGHRSVSWYQQTPGQGLQFLFEYFSETQRNKGNFPGRFSGRQFSNSRSEMNVSTLELGDSALYLCASSLSQGKYEQYFGPGTRLTVT.

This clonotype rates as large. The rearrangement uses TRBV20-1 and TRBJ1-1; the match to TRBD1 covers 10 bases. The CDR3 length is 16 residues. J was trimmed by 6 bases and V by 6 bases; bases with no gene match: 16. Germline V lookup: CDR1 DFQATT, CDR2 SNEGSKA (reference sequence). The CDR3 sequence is CSALPSLGTGVAEAFF. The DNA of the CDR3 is TGCAGTGCCCTACCATCCCTGGGGACAGGGGTCGCTGAAGCTTTCTTT.

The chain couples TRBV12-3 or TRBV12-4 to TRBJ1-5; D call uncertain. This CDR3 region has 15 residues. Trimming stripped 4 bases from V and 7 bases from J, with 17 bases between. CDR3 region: CASSSGGRAKQPQHF. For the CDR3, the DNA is TGTGCCAGCAGTTCGGGTGGGAGGGCCAAACAGCCCCAGCATTTT.